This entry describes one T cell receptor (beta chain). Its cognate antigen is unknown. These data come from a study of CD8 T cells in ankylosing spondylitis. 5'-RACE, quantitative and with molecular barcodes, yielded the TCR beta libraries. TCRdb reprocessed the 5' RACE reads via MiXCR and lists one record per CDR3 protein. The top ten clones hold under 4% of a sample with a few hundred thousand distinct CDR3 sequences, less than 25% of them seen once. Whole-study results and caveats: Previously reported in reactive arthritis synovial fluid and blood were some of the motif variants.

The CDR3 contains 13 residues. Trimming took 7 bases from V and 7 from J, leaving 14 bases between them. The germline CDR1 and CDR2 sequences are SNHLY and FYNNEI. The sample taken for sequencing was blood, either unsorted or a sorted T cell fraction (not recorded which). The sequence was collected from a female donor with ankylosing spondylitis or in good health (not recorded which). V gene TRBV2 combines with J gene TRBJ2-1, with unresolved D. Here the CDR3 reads CASTGLLGNEQFF. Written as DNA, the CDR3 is TGTGCCAGCACCGGGCTCCTAGGGAATGAGCAGTTCTTC.